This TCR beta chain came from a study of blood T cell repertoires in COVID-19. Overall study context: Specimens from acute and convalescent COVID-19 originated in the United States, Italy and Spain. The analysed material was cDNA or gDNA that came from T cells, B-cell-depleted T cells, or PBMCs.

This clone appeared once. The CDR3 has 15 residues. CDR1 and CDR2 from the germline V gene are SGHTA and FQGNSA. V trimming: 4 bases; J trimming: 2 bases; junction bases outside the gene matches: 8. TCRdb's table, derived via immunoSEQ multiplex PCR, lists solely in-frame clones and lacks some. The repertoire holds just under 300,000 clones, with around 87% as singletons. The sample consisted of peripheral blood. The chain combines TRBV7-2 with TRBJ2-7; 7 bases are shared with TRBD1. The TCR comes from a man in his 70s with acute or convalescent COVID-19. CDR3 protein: CASSSANRGPYEQYF. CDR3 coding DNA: TGTGCCAGCAGCTCCGCCAACAGGGGTCCCTACGAGCAGTACTTC.